This entry describes one TCR beta chain. What this receptor recognizes is not known. Per-base quality was not reported, and no clone a single base away is much larger than it. Sequences MNHNS (CDR1) and SASEGT (CDR2) are obtained from the germline V gene. There are 13 amino acids in the CDR3, from cysteine to phenylalanine inclusive. Kept here is only the CDR3 DNA, which spans 39 bases and is read in frame from base 1. V was cut back by 1 base and J by 8 bases, leaving a gap of 11 bases between them. The sample is drawn from a study of T cell responses to AZD1222 COVID-19 vaccine (dated by TCRdb to the early 2020s). Regarding the research as a whole: A total of 230 to 250 trial participants underwent TCR sequencing, of whom 200 to 220 received two doses of AZD1222 and roughly 25 received two doses of the MenACWY control vaccine. Trial participants were enrolled into age subgroups of 18-55, 56-69 and 70-plus years, which contained approximately 150, 28 and 58 TCR-sequenced participants, respectively. Study-wide conclusions, independent of this receptor: The vaccine-associated CD4 TCRs covered the entire spike protein, and the dominant responses fell in regions 160-218 and 743-854. Only five to seven AZD1222 recipients were SARS-CoV-2 seropositive at baseline, limiting conclusions about previously exposed vaccinees. Participants were mostly white British, with more females than males. The authors suggested clonal diversity may have been underestimated. A significant rise in spike-specific TCR breadth and depth was observed after two AZD1222 doses relative to day 0 and relative to MenACWY recipients. Because no day 14 peak-response samples were available, repertoires were characterized only after the peak T cell response. Epitopes outside the regions mutated in the B.1.351 and B.1.1.7 variants were reportedly recognized by nearly half of the unique spike-specific TCRs. The 56-69-year group was small, and its depth increase did not reach significance, likely because of low power.

The CDR3 regions of human TCRbeta chains were subjected to immunosequencing. As for how the authors treated the data: Repertoire TCRs were checked for matches against a reference library of SARS-CoV-2-specific TCRs that had been generated using the MIRA antigen-specificity platform. Breadth was defined as the fraction of unique TCRs that were SARS-CoV-2-associated. Depth was defined as the fraction of total T cells that were SARS-CoV-2-associated. Using the MIRA data, each spike-specific TCR was mapped to the spike region that the TCR reacts to and placed in a CD4 or CD8 class. Log10-transformed breadth and depth values were compared by one-way ANOVA with Sidak's multiple comparisons tests. As stored in TCRdb, this immuneACCESS dataset retains in-frame rearrangements with V and J assigned. A fraction of the clones does not appear; measured against another copy, unresolved V genes explain less than half of the discrepancy, and the remainder lacks a known reason. Clone size and V and J calls were adopted from that table, with D and trimming inferred from the DNA. Counted in this sample were 150,000 or so clones; roughly nine tenths of them appeared once. The ten largest clones take up around 3.8% of the sample.

According to the study, the label for this sample's time point signals: about 28 days (+/-7) after the second vaccine dose. Because spike-specific TCR depth and breadth did not differ between the two schedules, AZD1222 recipients who got a second dose at roughly 4 weeks were pooled with those who got a second dose at roughly 12 weeks. Vaccinee samples were obtained from the UK trials COV001 and COV002, which included a single-blind randomized controlled phase 2/3 trial of AZD1222 (ChAdOx1 nCoV-19) in healthy adults. For TCRbeta chain sequencing, PBMC samples were collected from trial participants at day 0 and at day 28 after the second dose.

The rearrangement joined TRBV6-1 to TRBJ1-2; the D gene remains uncertain. The sequence was collected from an adult who received the AZD1222 COVID-19 vaccine. The material was peripheral blood, obtained 28 days after the second AZD1222 dose. The nucleotides are TGTGCCAGCAGTGAAGACCCGGAAGGGGGCTACACCTTC. This translates into CASSEDPEGGYTF.